A single sample is the source of the 10 T cell receptor beta chains below, sequenced in a study of T cell repertoires in cytomegalovirus infection. Each CDR3 protein is one row after TCRdb ran MiXCR on the reads. Among under 200,000 distinct CDR3 sequences, under 20% were seen once, and the ten largest hold 18%. The source material was CD8+ T cells from PBMCs. The receptors were sampled from a human donor in good health (CMV status not recorded). Some clones in this sample may be carry-over from other donors' samples.

The V gene is TRBV2, the J gene TRBJ2-3, with D possibly matching TRBD2 (6 bases). The germline V gene has CDR1 SNHLY and CDR2 FYNNEI. Deletions cut 3 bases from V and 1 base from J, with 8 bases between. This CDR3 is built from 14 residues. Written as DNA, the CDR3 is TGTGCCAGCAGTGAGGGACTTCGCACAGATACGCAGTATTTT. This sequence encodes CASSEGLRTDTQYF.

The V call is TRBV7-9, the J call TRBJ2-3; TRBD2 matches 13 bases. The J segment lost 1 base and the V segment lost 5 bases, leaving 6 bases of the junction unmatched. The germline gives CDR1 SEHNR, CDR2 FQNEAQ (reference sequence). The CDR3 contains 17 residues. The DNA for the CDR3 is TGTGCCAGCAGCGGTCCCGGGACTAGCGGGGGCACAGATACGCAGTATTTT. Residues: CASSGPGTSGGTDTQYF.

V usage is TRBV4-1 and J usage is TRBJ2-3; D is unresolved. CDR1 is MGHRA, CDR2 YSYEKL, per germline. Trimming stripped 4 bases from V and 4 bases from J, with 9 bases between. The CDR3 sequence is 13 residues long. The CDR3 sequence is CASSPRRPDTQYF. In DNA, the CDR3 is TGCGCCAGCAGCCCCCGACGTCCAGATACGCAGTATTTT.

V is TRBV7-6 and J is TRBJ2-4, with D uncertain. V was clipped by 5 bases and J by 5 bases, with 16 bases between them. The CDR3 loop spans 15 amino acids. In germline, CDR1 is SGHVS, CDR2 FNYEAQ. The CDR3 loop reads CASSPTMGVENIQYF. The CDR3 bases are TGTGCCAGCAGCCCGACAATGGGTGTCGAAAACATTCAGTACTTC.

This CDR3 is CASSFQGAKDLGYTF. CDR3 DNA sequence: TGTGCCAGCAGCTTCCAAGGGGCAAAAGATCTTGGCTACACCTTC. J is TRBJ1-2 and V is TRBV14, with D possibly TRBD1 on 5 matching bases. CDR3 size: 15 residues. The V gene lost 5 bases and the J gene lost 7 bases, with 20 bases spanning the gap. Germline V CDR1 and CDR2: SGHDN, FVKESK.

This clonotype has more than one count but fewer than ten. The chain combines TRBV2 with TRBJ1-6; 10 positions match TRBD1. This CDR3 has 19 residues. J was trimmed by 6 bases and V by 6 bases; bases with no gene match: 17. Per germline, CDR1 SNHLY and CDR2 FYNNEI. CDR3 bases: TGTGCCAGCAGGGACCTTTTCCGGACAGGGGGTCAAACTAATTCACCCCTCCACTTT. It translates to CASRDLFRTGGQTNSPLHF. The whole variable domain, remainder taken from reference TRBV2 and TRBJ1-6, is EPEVTQTPSHQVTQMGQEVILRCVPISNHLYFYWYRQILGQKVEFLVSFYNNEISEKSEIFDDQFSVERPDGSNFTLKIRSTKLEDSAMYFCASRDLFRTGGQTNSPLHFGNGTRLTVT.

V gene TRBV6-5 combines with J gene TRBJ1-1; D is possibly TRBD1 (5 bases). Germline CDR1 reads MNHEY; CDR2 reads SVGAGI. CDR3 length: 13 amino acids. Trimming pared 8 bases from V and 7 bases from J, leaving 17 bases between. CDR3 nucleotides: TGTGCCAGCGGGATTCAGGGCATTGGTGAAGCTTTCTTT. It yields the protein CASGIQGIGEAFF.

V and J are TRBV7-9 and TRBJ2-7; 9 bases are a match to TRBD1. The CDR3 totals 14 residues. Losses at the gene ends were 3 bases for V and 5 bases for J; bases not matched to a gene: 5. Per germline, CDR1 SEHNR and CDR2 FQNEAQ (reference sequence). The chain's CDR3 is CASSFLDRGHEQYF. In DNA, the CDR3 is TGTGCCAGCAGCTTTCTGGACAGGGGCCACGAGCAGTACTTC.

Remarks on this clonotype: One end of the junction is discordant with germline, which a read error may explain. The rearrangement uses TRBV25-1 and TRBJ2-7; D uncertain. The CDR3 runs to 14 residues. Germline V gene lookup returns CDR1 MGHDK and CDR2 SYGVNS. The CDR3 nucleotides read TGTGCCAGCAGTGACATTGCCTCTACCTACGAGCAGTCCTTC. It translates to CASSDIASTYEQSF.

This sequence joins TRBV7-8 and TRBJ2-3; D call uncertain. The germline V gene encodes CDR1 SGHVS and CDR2 FQNEAQ. Trimming pared 5 bases from V and 2 bases from J, leaving 17 bases between. The CDR3 covers 16 residues. CDR3 residues: CASSHPDGSSTDTQYF. The CDR3 DNA reads TGTGCCAGCAGCCATCCGGACGGTTCATCCACAGATACGCAGTATTTT.